This TCR beta chain was captured by sequencing in a study of T cell clonality in common variable immunodeficiency. Only in-frame clones appear in the TCRdb table, and some are missing; sequencing was by immunoSEQ multiplex PCR. Reported are around 40,000 clones, none seen only once; the ten largest carry around 5.8%. Study-level findings and limits: In common variable immunodeficiency, TCR beta chains reportedly carried fewer deletions and N-nucleotide insertions.

CVID subjects were 15 or so female and 25 to 30 male, aged roughly 8 to 65. Patients and controls were mostly of Caucasian heritage. The CDR3 extends over 15 amino acids. Per germline, CDR1 LNHDA and CDR2 SQIVND (reference sequence). V lost 5 bases, J lost 6 bases, and 9 bases stayed unmatched. With regard to this clone: The antigen remains undetermined. The observed sequence ends 3 residues before the CDR3 terminus, with the missing tail filled in from the germline J gene.

Sequenced material: peripheral blood mononuclear cells. V usage is TRBV19 and J usage is TRBJ1-5, with 8 bases aligning to TRBD1. This sequence originates from a human donor with common variable immunodeficiency. The CDR3: CASSPATGVSQPQHF. Incomplete CDR3 DNA: TGTGCCAGTAGTCCGGCGACAGGGGTAAGTCAGCCC.